The rows below give T cell receptor beta chains drawn from one sample of a study of blood T cell repertoires in COVID-19. Profiled with immunoSEQ multiplex PCR; TCRdb holds only in-frame clones, not every one. The sample has some 260,000 clones, about 80% seen once. Sequencing was done on a sample of PBMCs or T cells enriched from blood (not recorded which). These TCRs come from a man aged 25-40 years with acute COVID-19. CDR3s include the opening cysteine and the closing phenylalanine or tryptophan. A D gene is named only where the DNA matches it firmly. The size entry is marked missing in some rows and otherwise reads once, few, many or a size class.

TRBJ1-1	NA	NA	TRBV28	14	CASSLFSAGSNHTF	TGTGCCAGCAGTTTATTCTCGGCAGGCAGTAATCATACGTTT
TRBJ2-1	NA	TRBD2	TRBV2	14	CASSSLAGGAEQFF	TGTGCCAGCAGTTCCTTAGCGGGAGGGGCTGAGCAGTTCTTC
TRBJ1-4	many	NA	TRBV15	14	CATSRVDSREKLFF	TGTGCCACCAGCAGAGTGGACAGCCGGGAAAAACTGTTTTTT
TRBJ1-5	few	TRBD1	TRBV5-5	18	CASSMGTGRLYSNQPQHF	TGTGCCAGCAGCATGGGGACAGGTAGACTTTATAGCAATCAGCCCCAGCATTTT
TRBJ2-1	few	TRBD2	TRBV11-3	17	CASSPYRTSGGYNEQFF	TGTGCCAGCAGCCCATACCGGACTAGCGGGGGTTACAATGAGCAGTTCTTC
TRBJ1-3	NA	NA	TRBV6-5	12	CAGEGGGNTIYF	TGTGCCGGAGAGGGAGGCGGAAACACCATATATTTT
TRBJ2-1	NA	TRBD2	TRBV7-3	16	CASSSQAGEISNEQFF	TGTGCCAGCAGCTCCCAAGCGGGAGAGATCAGCAATGAGCAGTTCTTC
TRBJ1-5	NA	NA	TRBV7-6	15	CASSPNFNSNQPQHF	TGTGCCAGCAGCCCCAACTTTAATAGCAATCAGCCCCAGCATTTT
TRBJ1-1	NA	NA	TRBV5-4	15	CASSGTGGLNTEAFF	TGTGCCAGCAGCGGCACGGGGGGTCTGAACACTGAAGCTTTCTTT
TRBJ1-5	NA	TRBD1	TRBV12-3/TRBV12-4	13	CASSQTGDQPQHF	TGTGCCAGCAGTCAGACAGGGGATCAGCCCCAGCATTTT
TRBJ1-4	NA	NA	TRBV2	13	CASSEIRNEKLFF	TGTGCCAGCAGTGAAATCAGGAATGAAAAACTGTTTTTT
TRBJ2-5	NA	NA	TRBV5-6	15	CASSLVNSAGQTQYF	TGTGCCAGCAGCTTGGTTAACTCCGCAGGGCAGACCCAGTACTTC
TRBJ2-1	NA	TRBD2	TRBV9	16	CASSPRGLAGVNEQFF	TGTGCCAGCAGCCCGCGGGGACTAGCGGGGGTGAATGAGCAGTTCTTC
TRBJ2-3	NA	NA	TRBV5-4	13	CASSHTSTDTQYF	TGTGCCAGCAGCCATACTAGCACAGATACGCAGTATTTT
TRBJ1-5	NA	NA	TRBV2	14	CASDLLGRNQPQHF	TGTGCCAGCGACCTACTTGGGCGCAATCAGCCCCAGCATTTT
TRBJ2-2	NA	NA	TRBV7-9	13	CASSLRVTGELFF	TGTGCCAGCAGCTTAAGAGTCACCGGGGAGCTGTTTTTT
TRBJ2-5	NA	NA	TRBV6-5	13	CASSTSGYETQYF	TGTGCCAGCAGTACATCAGGGTACGAGACCCAGTACTTC
TRBJ2-3	once	TRBD1	TRBV4-3	14	CASSQGTGGHTQYF	TGCGCCAGCAGCCAAGGGACAGGGGGACATACGCAGTATTTT
TRBJ1-5	few	TRBD1	TRBV10-2	16	CASSVGTGSGNQPQHF	TGCGCCAGCAGTGTAGGGACAGGGTCTGGCAATCAGCCCCAGCATTTT
TRBJ2-3	NA	NA	TRBV19	13	CASQGQRTDTQYF	TGTGCCAGCCAAGGACAGCGCACAGATACGCAGTATTTT
TRBJ2-5	NA	NA	TRBV29-1	11	CSVGDSETQYF	TGCAGCGTTGGGGACTCGGAGACCCAGTACTTC
TRBJ1-1	NA	TRBD1	TRBV10-2	16	CASTEGRGQLGAEAFF	TGCGCCAGCACTGAAGGCAGGGGGCAGTTAGGGGCTGAAGCTTTCTTT
TRBJ1-2	once	NA	TRBV7-6	13	CASSLGGSAGYTF	TGTGCCAGCAGCTTAGGAGGGTCGGCCGGCTACACCTTC
TRBJ1-2	NA	NA	TRBV27	13	CASSPQDTYGYTF	TGTGCCAGCAGTCCTCAGGACACCTATGGCTACACCTTC
TRBJ2-3	NA	NA	TRBV4-3	15	CASSQEGGATDTQYF	TGCGCCAGCAGCCAAGAAGGGGGAGCCACAGATACGCAGTATTTT
TRBJ2-2	NA	NA	TRBV24-1	17	CATSDSSRGLFTGELFF	TGTGCCACCAGTGATTCTTCACGGGGTTTGTTCACCGGGGAGCTGTTTTTT
TRBJ1-2	NA	NA	TRBV3-1/TRBV3-2	13	CASSGSWGDGYTF	TGTGCCAGTAGCGGCTCCTGGGGAGATGGCTACACCTTC
TRBJ1-4	NA	NA	TRBV6-2/TRBV6-3	15	CASSYSRGTVEKLFF	TGTGCCAGCAGTTACTCAAGGGGCACAGTAGAAAAACTGTTTTTT
TRBJ2-5	NA	TRBD1	TRBV13	12	CASGTGGSTQYF	TGTGCCAGTGGGACAGGGGGCTCGACCCAGTACTTC
TRBJ2-3	few	TRBD2	TRBV6-2/TRBV6-3	17	CASRPIYSGGDTDTQYF	TGTGCCAGCAGGCCTATCTATAGCGGGGGGGACACAGATACGCAGTATTTT
TRBJ2-6	NA	TRBD1	TRBV15	17	CATSRPQGASGANVLTF	TGTGCCACCAGCAGACCTCAGGGGGCGTCTGGGGCCAACGTCCTGACTTTC
TRBJ2-1	NA	TRBD2	TRBV14	17	CASSHETSGRFYNEQFF	TGTGCCAGCAGCCACGAGACTAGCGGGAGGTTCTACAATGAGCAGTTCTTC
TRBJ2-1	NA	TRBD2	TRBV18	18	CASSLGRGAGIHYNEQFF	TGTGCCAGCTCACTGGGCCGAGGAGCGGGGATACACTACAATGAGCAGTTCTTC
TRBJ2-5	NA	NA	TRBV7-8	15	CASSFRERSPETQYF	TGTGCCAGCAGCTTTCGTGAGCGGTCCCCAGAGACCCAGTACTTC
TRBJ2-2	NA	TRBD2	TRBV5-1	18	CASSLVGSGGLGTGELFF	TGCGCCAGCAGCTTGGTGGGTAGCGGGGGCCTTGGCACCGGGGAGCTGTTTTTT
TRBJ2-6	NA	NA	TRBV11-3	17	CASSLAFGSPGANVLTF	TGTGCCAGCAGCTTAGCCTTCGGGTCCCCTGGGGCCAACGTCCTGACTTTC
TRBJ1-1	NA	TRBD1	TRBV3-1/TRBV3-2	15	CASSPYRGEDTEAFF	TGTGCCAGCAGCCCTTACAGGGGAGAGGACACTGAAGCTTTCTTT
TRBJ1-1	NA	NA	TRBV2	11	CASGGLTEAFF	TGTGCCAGTGGGGGGTTGACTGAAGCTTTCTTT
TRBJ2-3	NA	TRBD1	TRBV5-1	18	CASSDRDRGHTSTDTQYF	TGCGCCAGCAGCGACCGTGACAGGGGTCACACTAGCACAGATACGCAGTATTTT
TRBJ2-3	once	NA	TRBV5-1	13	CASSSGSTDTQYF	TGTGCCAGCAGCTCGGGGAGCACAGATACGCAGTATTTT
TRBJ1-2	NA	TRBD1	TRBV5-1	12	CASSRTGDGYTF	TGCGCCAGCAGTCGCACAGGGGATGGCTACACCTTC
TRBJ2-1	NA	NA	TRBV6-5	11	CASSYGPEQFF	TGTGCCAGCAGTTACGGGCCGGAGCAGTTCTTC
TRBJ1-1	NA	NA	TRBV19	11	CASPAYSEAFF	TGTGCCAGTCCTGCGTACTCTGAAGCTTTCTTT
TRBJ1-2	NA	TRBD1	TRBV5-6	14	CASRWGQGDYGYTF	TGTGCCAGCAGGTGGGGACAGGGAGACTATGGCTACACCTTC
TRBJ1-1	NA	NA	TRBV4-1	14	CASRTGQLNTEAFF	TGCGCCAGCAGGACCGGACAGCTGAACACTGAAGCTTTCTTT
TRBJ1-6	NA	NA	TRBV7-9	14	CASSLGSVWSPLHF	TGTGCCAGCAGCTTAGGTTCAGTCTGGTCACCCCTCCACTTT
TRBJ2-2	NA	NA	TRBV19	15	CASSTGDTDTGELFF	TGTGCCAGTAGTACCGGCGACACAGATACCGGGGAGCTGTTTTTT
TRBJ2-5	NA	TRBD1	TRBV7-2	14	CASSLGGGAETQYF	TGTGCCAGCAGCTTAGGAGGGGGCGCTGAGACCCAGTACTTC
TRBJ2-5	NA	NA	TRBV11-2	15	CASRSNRGKGETQYF	TGTGCCAGCAGAAGCAACCGCGGGAAGGGAGAGACCCAGTACTTC
TRBJ1-6	NA	TRBD1	TRBV5-1	14	CASGEGQANSPLHF	TGTGCCAGCGGAGAGGGACAGGCCAATTCACCCCTCCACTTT
TRBJ2-2	NA	TRBD2	TRBV7-9	16	CASSWSSGGYTGELFF	TGTGCCAGCAGCTGGAGTAGCGGGGGGTACACCGGGGAGCTGTTTTTT
TRBJ1-1	NA	TRBD1	TRBV18	14	CASSPGTANTEAFF	TGTGCCAGCTCACCCGGGACAGCTAACACTGAAGCTTTCTTT
TRBJ1-1	few	NA	TRBV11-2	14	CASSLSGGGTEAFF	TGTGCCAGCAGCTTATCTGGGGGGGGGACTGAAGCTTTCTTT
TRBJ2-5	NA	TRBD2	TRBV5-1	15	CASSSSGGAMETQYF	TGCGCCAGCAGCTCTAGCGGGGGGGCGATGGAGACCCAGTACTTC